The 26 T cell receptor beta chains given below trace back to one sample, sequenced in a study of cytomegalovirus exposure and HLA in healthy donors. The PCR had 60 Vbeta and 13 Jbeta primers. Clones were read by immunoSEQ multiplex PCR, and TCRdb kept only the in-frame ones, dropping some. The table has roughly 86,000 clones, about three fifths seen once; the top ten hold 3.9%. Sequenced input: PBMCs. The receptor source for this set is a man aged 30-40 years in good health and CMV-seronegative.

This clone was seen only once. CDR3 loop: CASSAGTGYEQYF. The CDR3 region has the DNA TGTGCCAGCAGTGCCGGGACAGGCTACGAGCAGTACTTC. This chain connects TRBV6-1 to TRBJ2-7; TRBD1 aligns across 8 bases. This CDR3 comprises 13 residues. Per germline, CDR1 MNHNS and CDR2 SASEGT. The V segment lost 4 bases and the J segment 3 bases; nucleotides outside the gene matches: 2.

This clone was seen more than once but under ten times. The chain is built from TRBV19 and TRBJ1-2; TRBD1 is a possible D gene (5 bases). The CDR3 extends over 13 amino acids. V lost 3 bases and J 3 bases, leaving 8 bases between the germline ends. The V gene's germline CDR1 is LNHDA and CDR2 SQIVND (reference sequence). The CDR3 region is CASSIRVHYGYTF. CDR3 in DNA: TGTGCCAGTAGTATCAGGGTCCACTATGGCTACACCTTC.

The J gene is TRBJ2-5, the V gene TRBV6-6, with 10 bases matching TRBD2. Trimming removed 0 bases from V and 3 bases from J; junction bases left unmatched: 4. This CDR3 is built from 16 residues. Germline-derived CDR1 and CDR2 are MNHNY and SVGAGI (reference sequence). The CDR3 sequence is CASSYSGAGGKETQYF. DNA of the CDR3: TGTGCCAGCAGTTACTCTGGAGCGGGAGGGAAAGAGACCCAGTACTTC.

This clone was seen only a few times. The J gene is TRBJ1-6, the V gene TRBV5-1, with D unresolved. Germline CDR1 reads SGHRS; CDR2 reads YFSETQ. V was trimmed by 0 bases and J by 6 bases, leaving 10 bases between them. The CDR3 is 15 residues long. In DNA, the CDR3 is TGCGCCAGCAGCTTGGGGGCAGAAACTAATTCACCCCTCCACTTT. It translates to CASSLGAETNSPLHF.

The gene calls are TRBV6-5 and TRBJ2-7; TRBD1 matches at 7 bases. The CDR3 extends over 14 amino acids. The ends lost 2 bases at V and 1 base at J; junction bases unmatched: 2. Germline CDR1 MNHEY, CDR2 SVGAGI. CDR3 region: CASSYVTGSYEQYF. The CDR3 region has the DNA TGTGCCAGCAGTTACGTGACAGGGTCCTACGAGCAGTACTTC.

J is TRBJ2-5 and V is TRBV5-1, with D tentatively TRBD2 (5 bases). Germline lookup yields CDR1 SGHRS and CDR2 YFSETQ. The CDR3 consists of 14 residues. The V end lost 3 bases, the J end lost 2 bases, and 11 bases lay between the germline ends. As DNA, the CDR3 is TGCGCCAGCAGCTGGTCCGGGGAGCAAGAGACCCAGTACTTC. As protein: CASSWSGEQETQYF.

CDR3 DNA: TGTGCCAGCAGCTCACTTGCGGGAGGGATTAGGGAGCAGTACTTC. It codes for CASSSLAGGIREQYF. This chain joins TRBV11-2 and TRBJ2-7; 9 bases fit TRBD2. CDR3 length equals 15 residues. Germline V gives CDR1 SGHAT, CDR2 FQNNGV. V lost 4 bases to trimming and J lost 7 bases; unmatched junction nucleotides: 11.

This clone was seen more than once but under ten times. The rearrangement links TRBV5-1 to TRBJ1-2; TRBD1 aligns across 8 bases. V was clipped by 4 bases and J by 8 bases; unmatched bases: 10. Germline values: CDR1 SGHRS, CDR2 YFSETQ. The CDR3 contains 14 residues. CDR3 residues: CASSPEGQAGGYTF. CDR3 sequence (DNA): TGCGCCAGCAGCCCAGAGGGACAGGCGGGGGGCTACACCTTC. Filled out from reference TRBV5-1 and TRBJ1-2, the complete variable domain reads KAGVTQTPRYLIKTRGQQVTLSCSPISGHRSVSWYQQTPGQGLQFLFEYFSETQRNKGNFPGRFSGRQFSNSRSEMNVSTLELGDSALYLCASSPEGQAGGYTFGSGTRLTVV.

V usage is TRBV6-5 and J usage is TRBJ2-1, with D unclear. This CDR3 is built from 13 residues. Germline-derived CDR1 and CDR2 are MNHEY and SVGAGI. Trimming removed 5 bases from V and 9 bases from J, with 14 bases in between. CDR3 amino acids: CASSPASLREQFF. The CDR3 DNA sequence: TGTGCCAGCAGTCCTGCGAGTTTACGTGAGCAGTTCTTC.

J is TRBJ2-1 and V is TRBV28; the D gene is possibly TRBD1 (7 bases). The germline CDR1 and CDR2 sequences are MDHEN and SYDVKM. The V and J ends lost 6 bases and 0 bases respectively, with 18 bases between them. There are 17 residues in the CDR3. The DNA for the CDR3 is TGTGCCAGCAGGCCAGGGGGGACCACCTTCTCCTACAATGAGCAGTTCTTC. Protein sequence: CASRPGGTTFSYNEQFF.

This clone was counted only a few times. This sequence joins TRBV10-3 and TRBJ2-7; tentative D call: TRBD1 (5 bases). The CDR3 has 12 amino acids. The ends were cut back, 3 bases at V and 9 bases at J, with 12 bases in the middle. Germline CDR1 reads ENHRY; CDR2 reads SYGVKD. As DNA, the CDR3 is TGTGCCATCAGTGAACAGGCAGATGGGCAGTACTTC. Amino acid sequence: CAISEQADGQYF.

The chain employs TRBV19 and TRBJ1-6; D is uncertain. The CDR3 spans 15 residues. V lost 3 bases and J lost 5, with 11 bases in between. Germline CDR1 is LNHDA and CDR2 is SQIVND (reference sequence). CDR3 sequence: CASSIPGTNNSPLHF. The CDR3 nucleotides are TGTGCCAGTAGTATCCCAGGAACGAATAATTCACCCCTCCACTTT. The full variable domain, with the rest looked up from reference TRBV19 and TRBJ1-6, is DGGITQSPKYLFRKEGQNVTLSCEQNLNHDAMYWYRQDPGQGLRLIYYSQIVNDFQKGDIAEGYSVSREKKESFPLTVTSAQKNPTAFYLCASSIPGTNNSPLHFGNGTRLTVT.

This clone appeared a few times. A read error may produce the germline difference seen at one junction end. This chain links TRBV2 with TRBJ1-2, with 8 bases matching TRBD1. This CDR3 is built from 15 residues. CDR1 is SNHLY and CDR2 is FYNNEI in the germline V gene. The chain's CDR3 is CASREGQGTHYGYTF. CDR3 bases: TGTGCCAGCAGAGAAGGACAGGGAACCCACTATGGCTACACCTTC.

Turning to this clone: The junction and the germline gene differ at one end; a read error may be behind it. The rearrangement joins TRBV10-1 to TRBJ2-7; TRBD1 is a possible D gene (6 bases). CDR1 is WNHNN, CDR2 SYGVQD, per germline (reference sequence). This CDR3 has 12 residues. CDR3 in amino acids: CANSPGAYEQYF. The CDR3 bases are TGCGCCAACAGTCCAGGGGCCTACGAGCAGTACTTC.

V gene TRBV6-5 combines with J gene TRBJ2-7, with D unresolved. Germline-derived CDR1 and CDR2 are MNHEY and SVGAGI. V lost 0 bases and J lost 7, with 13 bases in between. The CDR3 runs 14 residues. The CDR3, as DNA: TGTGCCAGCAGTTACTCGCCCCGGTCGAGGGAGCAGTACTTC. This codes for CASSYSPRSREQYF.

The rearrangement joins TRBV11-3 to TRBJ2-1; 9 nucleotides match TRBD2. This CDR3 comprises 16 residues. V gave up 0 bases and J gave up 7 bases; unmatched junction bases: 7. Germline CDR1 is SGHNT and CDR2 is YENEEA. The CDR3, as DNA: TGTGCCAGCAGCTTAGAATGGGCGGGGGGGCGTAATGAGCAGTTCTTC. Its protein is CASSLEWAGGRNEQFF.

This chain joins TRBV9 and TRBJ2-5, with a weak D call TRBD2 (7 bases). This CDR3 comprises 17 residues. The V gene lost 4 bases and the J gene lost 2 bases, with 21 bases spanning the gap. Germline lookup yields CDR1 SGDLS and CDR2 YYNGEE. CDR3 DNA sequence: TGTGCCAGCAGCTCAGACTTCCCGGGGGGCTCACAAGAGACCCAGTACTTC. Amino acids: CASSSDFPGGSQETQYF.

This clone was recorded a few times. The gene calls are TRBV2 and TRBJ1-5; D perhaps matches TRBD1 (6 bases). Germline assignment: CDR1 SNHLY and CDR2 FYNNEI. The CDR3 runs to 17 residues. V dropped 1 base and J dropped 6 bases, with 19 bases sitting between them. The DNA of the CDR3 is TGTGCCAGCAGTGAAGGGGGTGTCAGGGGTGGTCGTCAGCCCCAGCATTTT. Translated: CASSEGGVRGGRQPQHF.

The CDR3 here is CASGSLGGGYEQYF. The CDR3 DNA reads as TGTGCCAGCGGGTCCTTAGGGGGGGGCTACGAGCAGTACTTC. This chain uses TRBV27 with TRBJ2-7; D possibly corresponds to TRBD2 (7 bases). The CDR3 length is 14 residues. Trimming took 8 bases from V and 3 from J, leaving 17 bases between them. Germline values: CDR1 MNHEY, CDR2 SMNVEV (reference sequence).

A single count supports this clone. The V call is TRBV9, the J call TRBJ2-7; 10 bases align to TRBD2. Germline-derived CDR1 and CDR2 are SGDLS and YYNGEE. CDR3 length: 14 amino acids. With V trimmed by 5 bases and J by 4 bases, 6 bases remained unmatched. CDR3 coding DNA: TGTGCCAGCAGTGCTAGCGGGGGCGGTTACGAGCAGTACTTC. It specifies CASSASGGGYEQYF. Looking up the rest from reference TRBV9 and TRBJ2-7 gives the full variable domain: DSGVTQTPKHLITATGQRVTLRCSPRSGDLSVYWYQQSLDQGLQFLIQYYNGEERAKGNILERFSAQQFPDLHSELNLSSLELGDSALYFCASSASGGGYEQYFGPGTRLTVT.

In this sample, this clone turned up a few times. This sequence joins TRBV7-8 and TRBJ1-3, with D possibly being TRBD1 (5 bases). V was cut by 3 bases and J by 0 bases, with 15 bases left in between. The CDR3 is made up of 17 amino acids. Germline loops: CDR1 SGHVS, CDR2 FQNEAQ. DNA for the CDR3: TGTGCCAGCAGCTTGGGGGGTGGGCAGTTCTCTGGAAACACCATATATTTT. Translated, it gives CASSLGGGQFSGNTIYF. Full variable domain (remainder filled in from reference TRBV7-8 and TRBJ1-3): GAGVSQSPRYKVAKRGQDVALRCDPISGHVSLFWYQQALGQGPEFLTYFQNEAQLDKSGLPSDRFFAERPEGSVSTLKIQRTQQEDSAVYLCASSLGGGQFSGNTIYFGEGSWLTVV.

This chain joins TRBV2 and TRBJ1-1; TRBD1 agrees at 8 bases. Germline CDR1 is SNHLY and CDR2 is FYNNEI. With V trimmed by 9 bases and J by 3 bases, 6 bases remained unmatched. The CDR3 has 13 residues. CDR3 DNA sequence: TGTGCCAGAGGACAGGGCTATGACACTGAAGCTTTCTTT. Translating it yields CARGQGYDTEAFF.

The chain couples TRBV9 to TRBJ2-3; no definite D call. The CDR3 has 15 amino acids. V was cut by 5 bases and J by 0 bases, with 13 bases left in between. CDR1 is SGDLS, CDR2 YYNGEE, per germline. The CDR3 DNA reads TGTGCCAGCAGAACCGGGTCCCTTAGCACAGATACGCAGTATTTT. Its translation: CASRTGSLSTDTQYF.

The chain links TRBV6-6 to TRBJ1-3; weak D call: TRBD1 (6 bases). Trimming removed 0 bases from V and 4 bases from J, with 13 bases in between. Germline V CDR1 and CDR2: MNHNY, SVGAGI (reference sequence). The CDR3 loop spans 16 amino acids. CDR3 coding DNA: TGTGCCAGCAGTTACTCCCCACAGGGAATAGGAAACACCATATATTTT. Amino acid sequence: CASSYSPQGIGNTIYF.

The chain uses TRBV7-9 and TRBJ2-5, with D possibly TRBD2 on 5 matching bases. The J call may not be correct, given that the DNA end is closer to TRBJ2-7. The CDR3 contains 13 residues. The germline CDR1 and CDR2 sequences are SEHNR and FQNEAQ (reference sequence). As DNA, the CDR3 is TGTGCCAGCAGTCCAAGCGGACCCTACGAGCAGTACTTC. Its translation: CASSPSGPYEQYF.

V and J are TRBV7-3 and TRBJ1-2; TRBD1 agrees at 7 bases. This CDR3 comprises 14 residues. CDR1 and CDR2 from the germline V gene are SGHTA and FQGTGA. Losses at the gene ends were 5 bases for V and 8 bases for J; bases not matched to a gene: 11. CDR3 in DNA: TGTGCCAGCAGCGAGGGACAGAGTTATTGGGGCTACACCTTC. Amino acid sequence: CASSEGQSYWGYTF.